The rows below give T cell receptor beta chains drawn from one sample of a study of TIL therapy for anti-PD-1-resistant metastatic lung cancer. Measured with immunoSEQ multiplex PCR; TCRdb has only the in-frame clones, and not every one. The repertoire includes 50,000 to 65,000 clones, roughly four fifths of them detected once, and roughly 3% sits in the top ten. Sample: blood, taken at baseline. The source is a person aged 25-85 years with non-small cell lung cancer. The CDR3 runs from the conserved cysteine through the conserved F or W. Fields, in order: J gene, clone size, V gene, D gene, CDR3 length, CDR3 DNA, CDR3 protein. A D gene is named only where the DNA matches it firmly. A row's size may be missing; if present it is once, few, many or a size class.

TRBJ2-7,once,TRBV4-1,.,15,TGCGCCAGCAGCCAAGCCCCCGCATCAGTTTACGAGCAGTACTTC,CASSQAPASVYEQYF
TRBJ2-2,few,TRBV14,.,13,TGTGCCAGCAGCCAGCAGTACACCGGGGAGCTGTTTTTT,CASSQQYTGELFF
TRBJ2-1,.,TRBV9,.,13,TGTGCCAGCAGCGTAGTGATAGGCGATGAGCAGTTCTTC,CASSVVIGDEQFF
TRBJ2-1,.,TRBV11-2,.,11,TGTGCCAGCAGCTTTTATGATGAGCAGTTCTTC,CASSFYDEQFF
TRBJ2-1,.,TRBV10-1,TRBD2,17,TGCGCCAGCCATGGGGTCGGCGGGAGTTACGGCTACAATGAGCAGTTCTTC,CASHGVGGSYGYNEQFF
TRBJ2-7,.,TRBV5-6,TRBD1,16,TGTGCCAGCAGCCCGGAACCGGGACAGGTATCCTACGAGCAGTACTTC,CASSPEPGQVSYEQYF
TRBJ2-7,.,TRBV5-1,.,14,TGCGCCAGCAGCTTGGAAAACCAGGGAGGAGAGCAGTACTTC,CASSLENQGGEQYF
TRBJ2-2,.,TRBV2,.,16,TGTGCCAGCAGTGAATATGCTGGACTGCCCACCGGGGAGCTGTTTTTT,CASSEYAGLPTGELFF
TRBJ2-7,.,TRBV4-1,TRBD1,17,TGCGCCAGCAGCCAAGTAATGGGACAGAAGAGCTCCTACGAGCAGTACTTC,CASSQVMGQKSSYEQYF
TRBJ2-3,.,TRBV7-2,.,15,TGTGCCAGCGGGAGGCCAGGGGCCGTCGCGGATACGCAGTATTTT,CASGRPGAVADTQYF
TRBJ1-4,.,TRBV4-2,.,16,TGTGCCAGCAGCCAAGATGCCGGGGCGGGGTATGAAAAACTGTTTTTT,CASSQDAGAGYEKLFF
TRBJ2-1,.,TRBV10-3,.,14,TGTGCCATCAGACGGGAATCTTCCTACAATGAGCAGTTCTTC,CAIRRESSYNEQFF
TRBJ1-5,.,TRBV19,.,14,TGTGCCAGTAGTCCTCTTACAGGGTGGCAGCCCCAGCATTTT,CASSPLTGWQPQHF
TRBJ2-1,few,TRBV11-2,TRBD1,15,TGTGCCAGCAGCTACCGGACAGGTCTATATAATGAGCAGTTCTTC,CASSYRTGLYNEQFF
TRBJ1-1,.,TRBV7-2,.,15,TGTGCCAGCAGCCCGCAAACAGGGCTGAACACTGAAGCTTTCTTT,CASSPQTGLNTEAFF
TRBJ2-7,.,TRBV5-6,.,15,TGTGCCAGCAGCTTCGAGATCACTGCCTCCTACGAGCAGTACTTC,CASSFEITASYEQYF
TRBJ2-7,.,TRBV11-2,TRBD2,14,TGTGCCAGCAGCGCGGGACTAGCTGTCGAGCTTCCGTACTTC,CASSAGLAVELPYF
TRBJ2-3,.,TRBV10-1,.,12,TGCGCCAGCAGTGAGCGAGAGGATACGCAGTATTTT,CASSEREDTQYF
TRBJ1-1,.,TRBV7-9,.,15,TGTGCCAGCAGCTCCCGGGGGACGACAGTGGCTGAAGCTTTCTTT,CASSSRGTTVAEAFF
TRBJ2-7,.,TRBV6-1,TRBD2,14,TGTGCCAGCAGTGATCCGGGGGGTTCCTACGAGCAGTACTTC,CASSDPGGSYEQYF
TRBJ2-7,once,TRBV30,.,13,TGTGCCTGGAGTGTTCAGGGGCCCTACGAGCAGTACTTC,CAWSVQGPYEQYF
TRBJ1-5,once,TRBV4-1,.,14,TGCGCCAGCAGCCAAGACGGTATCAATCAGCCCCAGCATTTT,CASSQDGINQPQHF
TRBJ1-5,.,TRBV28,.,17,TGTGCCAGCAGTCCCCCGGGGGTGGAGGGGTTCAATCAGCCCCAGCATTTT,CASSPPGVEGFNQPQHF
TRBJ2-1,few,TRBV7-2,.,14,TGTGCCAGCAGCTCCGGACTTTTAAACAATGAGCAGTTCTTC,CASSSGLLNNEQFF
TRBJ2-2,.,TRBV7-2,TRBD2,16,TGTGCCAGCAACCGACTAGCGGGGGGCGGTACCGGGGAGCTGTTTTTT,CASNRLAGGGTGELFF
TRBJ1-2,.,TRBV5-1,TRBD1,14,TGCGCCAGCAGACCGGACAGGGGATACTATGGCTACACCTTC,CASRPDRGYYGYTF
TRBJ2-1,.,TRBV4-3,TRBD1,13,TGCGCCAGCAGCCAGGGACAGGGAAATGAGCAGTTCTTC,CASSQGQGNEQFF
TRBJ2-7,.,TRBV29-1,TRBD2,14,TGCAGCGTTAAGACTAGCTTGAGCTCCTACGAGCAGTACTTC,CSVKTSLSSYEQYF
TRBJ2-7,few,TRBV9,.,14,TGTGCCAGCAGCGTAGCTACCGGCGTCTACGAGCAGTACTTC,CASSVATGVYEQYF